This TCR beta chain was identified during a study of blood T cell repertoires in COVID-19. Measured with immunoSEQ multiplex PCR; TCRdb has only the in-frame clones, and not every one. The sample holds 130,000 to 150,000 clones, about 83% seen once. CDR1 and CDR2 from the germline V gene are MNHEY and SVGEGT. V was clipped by 5 bases and J by 0 bases; unmatched bases: 7. The CDR3 has 16 amino acids. This clonotype originated in a woman aged 50 to 60 with active or convalescent COVID-19. The V call is TRBV6-2 or TRBV6-3, the J call TRBJ1-5; 7 nucleotides align to TRBD1. Material: peripheral blood. CDR3 DNA: TGTGCCAGCAGTGACAGGGCCGGATTTAGCAATCAGCCCCAGCATTTT. It codes for CASSDRAGFSNQPQHF.